The 26 T cell receptor beta chains presented below share a single source sample, sequenced in a study of blood T cell repertoires in COVID-19. Some clones are missing from TCRdb's copy, which holds only in-frame ones; the method was immunoSEQ multiplex PCR. The sample includes around 230,000 clones, around 80% seen only once; the top ten take around 30%. Material: peripheral blood. All receptors derive from a man between 35 and 55 years old with acute or convalescent COVID-19.

The genes are TRBV6-5 and TRBJ1-2; no clear D. Germline V gene lookup returns CDR1 MNHEY and CDR2 SVGAGI. Trimming removed 2 bases at V and 5 bases at J, with 9 bases between. This CDR3 contains 13 residues. The CDR3 loop reads CASSYDGSYGYTF. The CDR3 coding sequence is TGTGCCAGCAGTTACGATGGCAGTTATGGCTACACCTTC.

The chain employs TRBV15 and TRBJ2-7; 11 bases are a match to TRBD2. The germline V gene has CDR1 LNHNV and CDR2 YYDKDF (reference sequence). This CDR3 comprises 16 residues. V trimming: 3 bases; J trimming: 1 base; junction bases outside the gene matches: 5. The CDR3 DNA reads TGTGCCACCAGCAGGGCAACTAGCGGGAGATCCTACGAGCAGTACTTC. Residues: CATSRATSGRSYEQYF.

The CDR3 reads CASSHRYEQYF. The CDR3 region has the DNA TGTGCCAGCAGCCACCGCTACGAGCAGTACTTC. J is TRBJ2-7 and V is TRBV3-1 (or the pseudogene TRBV3-2); D call uncertain. The CDR3 totals 11 residues. V was trimmed by 3 bases and J by 3 bases, leaving 3 bases between them. Germline V gene lookup returns CDR1 LGHDT and CDR2 YNNKEL (reference sequence).

This clone was found many times. The same CDR3 is also encoded by other DNA sequences in this sample. The rearrangement links TRBV19 to TRBJ2-7; D unclear. Germline V gene sequence: CDR1 LNHDA, CDR2 SQIVND (reference sequence). Trimming pared 5 bases from V and 6 bases from J, leaving 14 bases between. This CDR3 has 13 residues. Written as DNA, the CDR3 is TGTGCCAGTAGTCTCTCGGGTCCCTCCGAGCAGTACTTC. Translation gives CASSLSGPSEQYF.

The V call is TRBV3-1 (or the pseudogene TRBV3-2), the J call TRBJ1-5; 8 bases are a match to TRBD1. Germline CDR1 LGHDT, CDR2 YNNKEL (reference sequence). Losses at the gene ends were 4 bases for V and 5 bases for J; bases not matched to a gene: 7. This CDR3 contains 15 residues. The CDR3 loop is CASSPLGQDHQPQHF. CDR3 in DNA: TGTGCCAGCAGCCCCCTGGGACAGGACCATCAGCCCCAGCATTTT.

The chain carries TRBV25-1 and TRBJ1-5; maybe TRBD1 (6 bases). This CDR3 is built from 12 residues. V dropped 6 bases and J dropped 5 bases, with 8 bases sitting between them. From germline, CDR1 is MGHDK and CDR2 SYGVNS. The CDR3 sequence: CASRTGDQPQHF. CDR3 sequence (DNA): TGTGCCAGCAGGACAGGAGATCAGCCCCAGCATTTT.

The chain employs TRBV5-4 and TRBJ1-5; D call uncertain. The CDR3 runs 12 residues. Germline CDR1 and CDR2: SGHNT and YYREEE (reference sequence). V was shortened by 1 base and J by 4 bases, with 3 bases between the two germline ends. The CDR3 nucleotides read TGTGCCAGCAGCTTGCCGAATCAGCCCCAGCATTTT. Its translation is CASSLPNQPQHF.

This sequence joins TRBV29-1 and TRBJ1-3, with TRBD1 identical over 7 bases. Per the germline V gene, CDR1 is SQVTM and CDR2 is ANQGSEA. This CDR3 comprises 14 residues. V shed 6 bases, J shed 4 bases, and the junction held 9 bases outside the gene matches. The CDR3 loop reads CSVSEGGQGNTIYF. The CDR3 bases are TGCAGCGTCTCCGAAGGGGGACAGGGAAACACCATATATTTT.

The chain uses TRBV5-4 and TRBJ2-1, with 7 nucleotides matching TRBD2. After removal of 4 bases from V and 2 bases from J, the junction contained 12 bases not matched to a gene. Germline values: CDR1 SGHNT, CDR2 YYREEE (reference sequence). The CDR3 totals 17 residues. In DNA, the CDR3 is TGTGCCAGCAGCCCCTCCGGTCGCGGGAGTGCCTACAATGAGCAGTTCTTC. Translating it yields CASSPSGRGSAYNEQFF.

This clone came up a few times. The gene calls are TRBV19 and TRBJ2-1; TRBD2 aligns across 11 bases. Germline trimming cut 10 bases from V and 7 bases from J; bases unmatched to any gene: 12. The germline V gene encodes CDR1 LNHDA and CDR2 SQIVND (reference sequence). The CDR3 sequence is 15 residues long. CDR3 in amino acids: CATEAGTSGGNEQFF. DNA of the CDR3: TGTGCCACCGAAGCCGGGACTAGCGGAGGAAATGAGCAGTTCTTC.

The rearrangement uses TRBV10-3 and TRBJ2-7; 7 nucleotides align to TRBD1. With V trimmed by 8 bases and J by 0 bases, 10 bases remained unmatched. In germline, CDR1 is ENHRY, CDR2 SYGVKD. The CDR3 is 15 amino acids. The CDR3 sequence is CAIRPSGQTSYEQYF. The CDR3 bases are TGTGCCATCCGTCCGTCGGGACAGACCTCCTACGAGCAGTACTTC.

This clone was picked up a small number of times. The chain recombines TRBV27 with TRBJ2-1; TRBD2 is a possible D gene (6 bases). Germline V gene sequence: CDR1 MNHEY, CDR2 SMNVEV (reference sequence). This CDR3 has 12 residues. V gave up 8 bases and J gave up 8 bases, with 13 bases separating them. CDR3 protein: CASGRLDDEQFF. The CDR3 nucleotides are TGTGCCAGCGGGAGGCTAGACGATGAGCAGTTCTTC.

The rearrangement joins TRBV5-6 to TRBJ2-5; 15 nucleotides align to TRBD2. With V trimmed by 4 bases and J by 5 bases, 12 bases remained unmatched. Germline-derived CDR1 and CDR2 are SGHDT and YYEEEE. This CDR3 has 18 amino acids. This CDR3 reads CASSPGLAGGWGQETQYF. CDR3 nucleotides: TGTGCCAGCAGCCCGGGACTAGCGGGAGGCTGGGGGCAGGAGACCCAGTACTTC.

The CDR3 DNA reads as TGTGCCAGCAGTTCTGCAGGGGTCTATGGCTACACCTTC. As protein: CASSSAGVYGYTF. V and J are TRBV6-2 or TRBV6-3 and TRBJ1-2, with TRBD1 as a possible D gene (6 bases). The CDR3 covers 13 residues. The germline V gene encodes CDR1 MNHEY and CDR2 SVGEGT. Trimming cost V 4 bases and J 4 bases, with 10 bases left between them.

This clone was seen a single time. V and J are TRBV19 and TRBJ2-1; the match to TRBD2 covers 12 bases. The CDR3 consists of 15 residues. CDR1 is LNHDA, CDR2 SQIVND, per germline (reference sequence). V lost 7 bases to trimming and J lost 1 base; unmatched junction nucleotides: 2. CDR3 bases: TGTGCCAGTACTGGACTAGCGGGATCCTACAATGAGCAGTTCTTC. Translating it yields CASTGLAGSYNEQFF. The whole variable domain, filled in from reference TRBV19 and TRBJ2-1, reads DGGITQSPKYLFRKEGQNVTLSCEQNLNHDAMYWYRQDPGQGLRLIYYSQIVNDFQKGDIAEGYSVSREKKESFPLTVTSAQKNPTAFYLCASTGLAGSYNEQFFGPGTRLTVL.

The sample holds one count of this clone. The chain is built from TRBV12-3 or TRBV12-4 and TRBJ1-5, with D possibly TRBD1 on 6 matching bases. This CDR3 comprises 13 residues. Trimming left V 3 bases short and J 7 bases short, with 10 bases between. The CDR3 bases are TGTGCCAGCAGTTTCCAGGGGCGGCAGCCCCAGCATTTT. Translating it yields CASSFQGRQPQHF.

The chain has TRBV29-1 and TRBJ1-1; weak D call: TRBD1 (6 bases). V was shortened by 7 bases and J by 5 bases, with 20 bases between the two germline ends. The germline V gene encodes CDR1 SQVTM and CDR2 ANQGSEA. The CDR3 loop spans 14 amino acids. The CDR3 DNA follows: TGCAGCGCCAGAGGGGGAACTGAAGGGACTGAAGCTTTCTTT. It specifies CSARGGTEGTEAFF.

The V call is TRBV29-1, the J call TRBJ2-3, with D possibly being TRBD1 (5 bases). Trimming shortened V by 6 bases and J by 6 bases, and 13 bases separated the two germline ends. Germline CDR1 SQVTM, CDR2 ANQGSEA. The CDR3 spans 12 residues. CDR3 nucleotide sequence: TGCAGCGTAGATGACAGCGTGGATACGCAGTATTTT. Translation: CSVDDSVDTQYF.

This chain joins TRBV6-5 and TRBJ2-5; D is perhaps TRBD2 (5 bases). The ends were cut back, 6 bases at V and 7 bases at J, with 18 bases in the middle. The CDR3 spans 14 residues. Germline V CDR1 and CDR2: MNHEY, SVGAGI. CDR3 nucleotides: TGTGCCAGCAGCGACAATACCAACAGCGGGACCCAGTACTTC. This translates into CASSDNTNSGTQYF.

This clone was counted a single time. CDR3 in amino acids: CATSSGLGFSYEQYF. CDR3 DNA: TGTGCCACCAGCAGTGGACTAGGGTTCTCCTACGAGCAGTACTTC. The chain carries TRBV15 and TRBJ2-7, with 7 bases that match TRBD2. CDR1 and CDR2 from the germline V gene are LNHNV and YYDKDF (reference sequence). This CDR3 has 15 amino acids. Trimming removed 3 bases from V and 0 bases from J; junction bases left unmatched: 5.

Written as DNA, the CDR3 is TGTGCCAGTAGGTTACATAGCAATCAGCCCCAGCATTTT. Its protein product is CASRLHSNQPQHF. V gene TRBV19 combines with J gene TRBJ1-5; D gene ambiguous. This CDR3 contains 13 residues. The V gene lost 6 bases and the J gene lost 0 bases, with 6 bases spanning the gap. Germline V gene sequence: CDR1 LNHDA, CDR2 SQIVND (reference sequence).

The chain carries TRBV6-5 and TRBJ1-1, with 8 bases identical to TRBD1. CDR1 is MNHEY and CDR2 is SVGAGI in the germline V gene. This CDR3 spans 12 amino acids. V gave up 11 bases and J gave up 3 bases; unmatched junction bases: 5. The CDR3 reads CASGQAYTEAFF. The CDR3 DNA sequence: TGTGCCTCGGGACAGGCGTACACTGAAGCTTTCTTT.

The chain is built from TRBV14 and TRBJ1-1, with D possibly TRBD1 on 5 matching bases. V gave up 4 bases and J gave up 6 bases, with 18 bases separating them. This CDR3 is 15 amino acids long. The germline V gene encodes CDR1 SGHDN and CDR2 FVKESK. In DNA, the CDR3 is TGTGCCAGCAGCCGGGAGAGGGGCGGGAAAGCTGAAGCTTTCTTT. The encoded protein is CASSRERGGKAEAFF.

V usage is TRBV28 and J usage is TRBJ2-3; D not certain. Germline V gene sequence: CDR1 MDHEN, CDR2 SYDVKM. The V and J ends lost 5 bases and 14 bases respectively, with 20 bases between them. This CDR3 has 13 residues. CDR3 bases: TGTGCCAGCAGTCTCTTGAGACTCCCACGTCGGTATTTT. Its protein is CASSLLRLPRRYF. Combining the CDR3 with reference TRBV28 and TRBJ2-3 gives the whole variable domain DVKVTQSSRYLVKRTGEKVFLECVQDMDHENMFWYRQDPGLGLRLIYFSYDVKMKEKGDIPEGYSVSREKKERFSLILESASTNQTSMYLCASSLLRLPRRYFGPGTRLTVL.

The genes are TRBV11-3 and TRBJ2-3, with 11 bases matching TRBD2. Looked up from germline, CDR1 is SGHNT and CDR2 is YENEEA. The CDR3 sequence is 15 residues long. Trimming cost V 6 bases and J 3 bases; bases outside gene matches: 5. In DNA form, the CDR3 reads TGTGCCAGCAGTTGGGGGACTAGCGGTACAGATACGCAGTATTTT. Protein sequence: CASSWGTSGTDTQYF.

The chain joins TRBV11-3 to TRBJ2-2; tentative D call: TRBD1 (6 bases). V dropped 5 bases and J dropped 3 bases, with 13 bases sitting between them. The germline V gene has CDR1 SGHNT and CDR2 YENEEA. CDR3 length: 15 residues. CDR3 loop: CASSAPPGDTGELFF. DNA of the CDR3: TGTGCCAGCAGCGCCCCCCCAGGGGACACCGGGGAGCTGTTTTTT.